This T cell receptor (beta chain) came from a study of PD-1 blockade in classical Hodgkin lymphoma. Some clones are missing from TCRdb's copy, which holds only in-frame ones; the method was immunoSEQ multiplex PCR. The sample lists 40,000 to 50,000 clones, 65% to 70% occurring once. Noted time point: cycle 4 day 1 (C4D1), after more than five weeks of nivolumab. Relapses following autologous stem cell transplantation were seen in all patients, with brentuximab vedotin exposure varying. The CDR3 contains 16 residues. The V segment lost 3 bases and the J segment 6 bases; nucleotides outside the gene matches: 9. Germline V gene lookup returns CDR1 SGHTA and CDR2 FQGNSA. Regarding the study as a whole: In CD4+ cells, TCR diversity went up significantly by C4D1, but in CD8+ cells it did not. Complete responders showed a baseline diversity that resembled the diversity of newly diagnosed patients.

A note on this clone: The antigen is unknown.

The chain couples TRBV7-2 to TRBJ2-2, with 8 bases fitting TRBD2. This receptor was obtained from a human donor with classical Hodgkin lymphoma. Here the sequenced sample was peripheral blood mononuclear cells (PBMCs), taken before the fourth cycle of nivolumab. The CDR3 loop is CASSFSGTRVPGELFF. The CDR3 region has the DNA TGTGCCAGCAGCTTTTCCGGGACTAGGGTCCCCGGGGAGCTGTTTTTT. Together with reference TRBV7-2 and TRBJ2-2, the CDR3 gives the full variable domain: GAGVSQSPSNKVTEKGKDVELRCDPISGHTALYWYRQSLGQGLEFLIYFQGNSAPDKSGLPSDRFSAERTGGSVSTLTIQRTQQEDSAVYLCASSFSGTRVPGELFFGEGSRLTVL.